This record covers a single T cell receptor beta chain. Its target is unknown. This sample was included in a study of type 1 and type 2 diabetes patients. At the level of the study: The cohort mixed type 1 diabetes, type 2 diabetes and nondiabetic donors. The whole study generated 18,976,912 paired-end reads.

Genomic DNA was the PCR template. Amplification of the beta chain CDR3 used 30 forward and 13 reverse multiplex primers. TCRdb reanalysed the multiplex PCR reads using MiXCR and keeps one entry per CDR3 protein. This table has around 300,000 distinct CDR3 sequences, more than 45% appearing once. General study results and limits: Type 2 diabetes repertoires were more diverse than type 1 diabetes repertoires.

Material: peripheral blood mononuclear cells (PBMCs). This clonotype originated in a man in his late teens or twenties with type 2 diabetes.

The DNA for the CDR3 is TGTGCCAGCAGTGGGGGCTCCTATAATTCACCCCTCCACTTT. This encodes CASSGGSYNSPLHF. The rearrangement joins TRBV2 to TRBJ1-6; D is unclear. In germline, CDR1 is SNHLY, CDR2 FYNNEI. V lost 4 bases, J lost 0 bases, and 4 bases lay in between. The CDR3 has 14 amino acids.